This is a list of T cell receptor beta chains from one sample in a study of T cells in localized non-small cell lung cancer. Measured with immunoSEQ multiplex PCR; TCRdb has only the in-frame clones, and not every one. The sample lists fewer than 3,500 clones; 27% were seen once. Sample: lung tumor tissue, taken before any cancer treatment. The receptors were gathered from a man aged 18 to 49 with stage I lung adenocarcinoma. CDR3s include the opening cysteine and the closing phenylalanine or tryptophan. A D gene is named only where the DNA matches it firmly. The listing skips clone size in some rows; elsewhere it reads once, few, many or a size class.

NA,NA,TRBV18,TRBJ2-1,CASSPPGAGEQFF,TGTGCCAGCTCACCACCGGGGGCCGGTGAGCAGTTCTTC
few,TRBD1,TRBV11-3,TRBJ1-2,CASSLGTGFDYGYTF,TGTGCCAGCAGCCTAGGGACAGGGTTCGACTATGGCTACACCTTC
NA,NA,TRBV5-1,TRBJ1-2,CASSPAGGHYGYTF,TGCGCCAGCAGCCCGGCCGGGGGCCACTATGGCTACACCTTC
NA,TRBD1,TRBV12-5,TRBJ1-2,CASGPEDRVLSDGYTF,TGTGCTAGTGGTCCAGAAGACAGGGTACTATCAGATGGCTACACCTTC
NA,NA,TRBV18,TRBJ1-2,CASSPGLRQLDGYTF,TGTGCCAGCTCACCGGGTCTGCGACAGCTCGATGGCTACACCTTC
NA,NA,TRBV6-8,TRBJ1-6,CASSDEDGGNSPLHF,TGTGCCAGCAGTGACGAGGACGGGGGGAATTCACCCCTCCACTTT
few,NA,TRBV7-6,TRBJ2-2,CASSLAFREVPGELFF,TGTGCCAGCAGCTTGGCGTTCAGGGAGGTTCCCGGGGAGCTGTTTTTT
NA,NA,TRBV15,TRBJ2-5,CATSRGSQDHQETQYF,TGTGCCACCAGCAGAGGGTCCCAGGACCATCAAGAGACCCAGTACTTC
NA,TRBD1,TRBV18,TRBJ2-7,CASSPGTVGYEQYF,TGTGCCAGCTCACCAGGGACAGTGGGCTACGAGCAGTACTTC
few,NA,TRBV7-5,TRBJ2-7,CASSSKILQGVSSYEQYF,TGTGCCAGCAGCTCCAAGATCCTACAGGGGGTGAGCTCCTACGAGCAGTACTTC
NA,NA,TRBV30,TRBJ2-7,CAWSVDGNVYEQYF,TGTGCCTGGTCCGTGGACGGAAACGTCTACGAGCAGTACTTC
NA,NA,TRBV28,TRBJ1-6,CASSPAVYNSPLHF,TGTGCCAGCAGCCCAGCGGTCTATAATTCACCCCTCCACTTT
few,NA,TRBV6-8,TRBJ2-5,CASSYSRETQYF,TGTGCCAGCAGTTACTCGAGAGAGACCCAGTACTTC
NA,NA,TRBV18,TRBJ2-5,CASSPAGGRFQETQYF,TGTGCCAGCTCACCGGCTGGTGGGCGCTTTCAAGAGACCCAGTACTTC
NA,TRBD1,TRBV19,TRBJ1-6,CASRRDRNSPLHF,TGTGCCAGTAGGCGGGACAGGAATTCACCCCTCCACTTT
NA,TRBD1,TRBV29-1,TRBJ1-3,CSVDGTDGNTIYF,TGCAGCGTTGACGGGACAGATGGAAACACCATATATTTT
few,NA,TRBV28,TRBJ1-4,CASRNGPNEKLFF,TGTGCCAGCCGTAATGGACCTAATGAAAAACTGTTTTTT
medium-sized,NA,TRBV11-3,TRBJ1-1,CASSRGWVNTEAFF,TGTGCCAGCAGCCGGGGGTGGGTGAACACTGAAGCTTTCTTT
few,NA,TRBV12-5,TRBJ2-7,CASIIQGSDEQYF,TGTGCCAGCATCATACAGGGCTCCGACGAGCAGTACTTC
few,NA,TRBV15,TRBJ1-3,CATSRDTNRASGNTIYF,TGTGCCACCAGCAGAGATACCAACAGGGCCTCTGGAAACACCATATATTTT
NA,TRBD1,TRBV19,TRBJ2-2,CASSSGQGTGTGELFF,TGTGCCAGTAGTAGCGGACAGGGTACGGGCACCGGGGAGCTGTTTTTT
NA,NA,TRBV29-1,TRBJ1-3,CSAWEVGNTIYF,TGCAGCGCCTGGGAGGTTGGAAACACCATATATTTT
medium-sized,TRBD1,TRBV6-8,TRBJ1-2,CASSPGTGYGYTF,TGTGCCAGCAGTCCCGGGACAGGATATGGCTACACCTTC